A selection of T cell receptor beta chains follows, all from one sample in a study of blood T cell repertoires in COVID-19. Assay: immunoSEQ multiplex PCR; the TCRdb copy retains only in-frame clones and omits some. This sample has 250,000 to 300,000 clones, with around 86% found just once. The sequenced material came from peripheral blood. Every receptor here comes from a man younger than 30 with active or convalescent COVID-19. Each CDR3 is given with its conserved first and last residue. D genes are given only for firm matches. For some rows the clone size is stated as once, few or many, or as a class when expanded; others skip it.

TRBV3-1/TRBV3-2	TRBJ2-7	TRBD1	16	.	CASSQVAGTGGYEQYF	TGTGCCAGCAGCCAAGTTGCGGGGACAGGGGGCTACGAGCAGTACTTC
TRBV6-5	TRBJ1-6	.	15	.	CASSHSRERNSPLHF	TGTGCCAGCAGCCACAGTCGGGAGCGCAATTCACCCCTCCACTTT
TRBV5-1	TRBJ2-2	.	14	.	CASSLWRPTGELFF	TGCGCCAGCAGCTTGTGGAGACCTACCGGGGAGCTGTTTTTT
TRBV30	TRBJ1-2	TRBD1	12	.	CAWSKQGPGYTF	TGTGCCTGGAGTAAACAGGGGCCTGGCTACACCTTC
TRBV25-1	TRBJ2-1	.	16	.	CASSDKRLPANNEQFF	TGTGCCAGCAGTGATAAGAGACTCCCTGCCAACAATGAGCAGTTCTTC
TRBV19	TRBJ1-5	.	14	.	CASSIPGENQPQHF	TGTGCCAGTAGTATCCCCGGGGAAAATCAGCCCCAGCATTTT
TRBV27	TRBJ2-2	.	14	.	CASSLAGYTGELFF	TGTGCCAGCAGTTTGGCAGGATACACCGGGGAGCTGTTTTTT
TRBV4-1	TRBJ2-7	.	16	once	CASSQVQASDSYEQYF	TGCGCCAGCAGCCAAGTGCAAGCTAGCGACTCCTACGAGCAGTACTTC
TRBV18	TRBJ1-4	.	13	once	CASSLQGDEKLFF	TGTGCCAGCTCACTTCAGGGTGACGAAAAACTGTTTTTT
TRBV7-2	TRBJ2-2	TRBD1	17	.	CASNSPRTGGNTGELFF	TGTGCCAGCAACTCACCGCGGACAGGTGGCAACACCGGGGAGCTGTTTTTT
TRBV9	TRBJ2-7	TRBD2	13	.	CASSVRGGDEQYF	TGTGCCAGCAGCGTACGGGGGGGCGACGAGCAGTACTTC
TRBV6-2/TRBV6-3	TRBJ2-5	TRBD2	15	.	CASSPGGRGWETQYF	TGTGCCAGCAGTCCCGGCGGGAGAGGCTGGGAGACCCAGTACTTC
TRBV5-1	TRBJ2-1	TRBD1	14	.	CASSFGQGAWEQFF	TGCGCCAGCAGCTTTGGGCAGGGGGCATGGGAGCAGTTCTTC
TRBV5-1	TRBJ2-3	TRBD2	19	.	CASSLWTGTSGGARDTQYF	TGCGCCAGCAGCCTGTGGACCGGGACTAGCGGGGGGGCCCGAGATACGCAGTATTTT
TRBV28	TRBJ1-2	.	13	.	CASRRGHNYGYTF	TGTGCCAGCAGAAGGGGACACAACTATGGCTACACCTTC
TRBV6-5	TRBJ1-6	.	16	.	CASSYSSPHPDSPLHF	TGTGCCAGCAGTTACTCGAGCCCTCATCCCGATTCACCCCTCCACTTT
TRBV29-1	TRBJ1-2	.	14	.	CSVEASGTPYGYTF	TGCAGCGTTGAAGCTAGCGGGACGCCCTATGGCTACACCTTC
TRBV6-5	TRBJ2-7	.	15	once	CASTPLADSSYEQYF	TGTGCCAGCACCCCGCTGGCGGATAGCTCCTACGAGCAGTACTTC
TRBV19	TRBJ2-7	TRBD1	15	.	CASSGARQGSYEQYF	TGTGCCAGTAGTGGAGCCCGACAGGGATCCTACGAGCAGTACTTC
TRBV10-2	TRBJ1-1	TRBD1	14	.	CASSEAGGDTEAFF	TGCGCCAGCAGTGAGGCAGGGGGTGATACTGAAGCTTTCTTT
TRBV2	TRBJ2-5	.	9	.	CALSGTQYF	TGTGCCCTGTCGGGGACCCAGTACTTC
TRBV4-1	TRBJ2-1	.	17	.	CASSYAGSPLANNEQFF	TGCGCCAGCAGCTACGCGGGATCCCCTCTAGCGAACAATGAGCAGTTCTTC
TRBV7-9	TRBJ2-3	TRBD1	16	once	CASSMTLGQGTDTQYF	TGTGCCAGCAGCATGACACTGGGACAGGGTACAGATACGCAGTATTTT
TRBV6-5	TRBJ2-5	TRBD1	15	.	CASSSAGGSQETQYF	TGTGCCAGCAGCTCCGCAGGGGGCTCCCAAGAGACCCAGTACTTC
TRBV6-6	TRBJ1-2	TRBD1	15	.	CATQSRIGQAEGYTF	TGTGCCACCCAAAGCCGAATTGGACAGGCCGAGGGCTACACCTTC
TRBV7-2	TRBJ1-6	.	14	few	CASSPGQTNSPLHF	TGTGCCAGCAGCCCCGGACAGACTAATTCACCCCTCCACTTT
TRBV21-1	TRBJ1-4	.	20	.	CASSMVLRGGRTGANEKLFF	TGTGCCAGCAGCATGGTTCTCCGGGGGGGGAGGACAGGCGCTAATGAAAAACTGTTTTTT
TRBV28	TRBJ2-7	TRBD2	12	.	CATSRGSYEQYF	TGTGCCACCTCGCGGGGGTCCTACGAGCAGTACTTC
TRBV6-2/TRBV6-3	TRBJ2-7	TRBD1	16	.	CASSSEDRGRAYEQYF	TGTGCCAGCAGTTCCGAGGACAGGGGGCGCGCCTACGAGCAGTACTTC
TRBV5-6	TRBJ2-7	TRBD2	15	.	CASSRLTSGDYEQYF	TGTGCCAGCAGCCGGCTGACTAGCGGGGACTACGAGCAGTACTTC
TRBV6-5	TRBJ2-2	TRBD2	16	.	CASSYSLAGDGGELFF	TGTGCCAGCAGTTACTCACTAGCGGGGGATGGCGGGGAGCTGTTTTTT
TRBV11-3	TRBJ1-2	TRBD1	16	.	CASSYRTGGIDYGYTF	TGTGCCAGCAGCTATCGGACAGGGGGCATTGACTATGGCTACACCTTC
TRBV5-5	TRBJ1-4	.	15	.	CASSLAWGSGEKLFF	TGTGCCAGCAGCTTGGCTTGGGGAAGCGGGGAAAAACTGTTTTTT
TRBV6-1	TRBJ2-2	.	17	.	CASSEGVRAIGLGELFF	TGTGCCAGCAGTGAAGGCGTCAGGGCGATTGGCTTGGGGGAGCTGTTTTTT
TRBV4-2	TRBJ2-3	.	16	few	CASSQDVAGELDTQYF	TGTGCCAGCAGCCAAGACGTCGCAGGGGAGTTAGATACGCAGTATTTT
TRBV7-9	TRBJ1-2	.	14	.	CASTAITVQYGYTF	TGTGCCAGCACCGCCATAACAGTCCAATATGGCTACACCTTC
TRBV5-1	TRBJ1-2	.	13	.	CASRPAGVGGYTF	TGCGCCAGCAGACCCGCGGGGGTTGGGGGCTACACCTTC
TRBV12-3/TRBV12-4	TRBJ1-1	.	11	.	CASSRVSGAFF	TGTGCCAGCAGCCGCGTGTCAGGGGCTTTCTTT
TRBV12-3/TRBV12-4	TRBJ2-7	.	11	.	CASSSNYEQYF	TGTGCCAGCAGTTCCAACTACGAGCAGTACTTC
TRBV27	TRBJ2-1	.	15	.	CASSPGGTGSYEQFF	TGTGCCAGCAGCCCTGGCGGGACTGGATCGTATGAGCAGTTCTTC
TRBV29-1	TRBJ2-2	TRBD1	13	.	CSADRESTGELFF	TGCAGCGCTGACAGGGAATCGACCGGGGAGCTGTTTTTT
TRBV5-1	TRBJ1-5	TRBD1	15	few	CASSLQGESNQPQHF	TGCGCCAGCAGCTTACAGGGGGAAAGCAATCAGCCCCAGCATTTT
TRBV5-4	TRBJ2-2	.	16	.	CASSLVASSSAGELFF	TGTGCCAGCAGCTTGGTCGCTAGTTCAAGCGCCGGGGAGCTGTTTTTT
TRBV2	TRBJ2-7	TRBD1	16	.	CASRDTGTGQGAEQYF	TGTGCCAGCAGGGATACCGGGACGGGACAGGGAGCCGAGCAGTACTTC
TRBV6-5	TRBJ2-7	.	12	.	CASRDIAYEQYF	TGTGCCAGCAGGGACATAGCCTACGAGCAGTACTTC
TRBV6-2/TRBV6-3	TRBJ1-5	.	16	.	CASSFPPPVRNQPQHF	TGTGCCAGCAGTTTCCCTCCCCCGGTAAGAAATCAGCCCCAGCATTTT
TRBV24-1	TRBJ2-2	.	14	.	CATSDKLITGELFF	TGTGCCACCAGTGACAAGCTTATCACCGGGGAGCTGTTTTTT
TRBV10-3	TRBJ2-7	TRBD1	14	once	CAIRTGQGTVEQYF	TGTGCCATCAGAACGGGACAGGGAACGGTCGAGCAGTACTTC